This T cell receptor beta chain was identified in a study of blood T cells in healthy people across ages. For the study at large: About one barcoded TCR beta cDNA was captured per two T cells. Study-wide results and limits: A roughly linear age-dependent decrease characterized TCR beta diversity per million T cells. When set beside aged donors, long-lived donors presented more naive CD4+ cells and higher diversity.

It was with a sample-barcoded 5' primer and a J-beta primer mix that a second PCR of about 7 to 12 cycles was run. TCRdb analysed the 5' RACE reads with MiXCR anew, one entry per CDR3 protein. The sample consists of approximately 1,000,000 distinct CDR3 sequences, less than 45% of them appearing once. CDR3 size: 17 residues. Trimming removed 3 bases from V and 2 bases from J, with 21 bases in between. Germline-derived CDR1 and CDR2 are SGHRS and YFSETQ. Each donor's blood draw was approximately 10 milliliters of peripheral blood. Remarks on this clonotype: Antigen: not known.

The chain couples TRBV5-1 to TRBJ2-7; tentatively, D is TRBD1 (6 bases). This TCR was sampled from a man between 18 and 29 years old in good health. The sequenced sample was blood. CDR3 in amino acids: CASSSTGRGTGPYEQYF. Here the CDR3 DNA reads TGCGCCAGCAGCTCGACTGGAAGGGGCACAGGGCCCTACGAGCAGTACTTC.